Each of the 14 T cell receptor beta chains below was sequenced from the same sample in a study of T-cell memory formation after mild COVID-19. TCRdb passed the 5' RACE reads through MiXCR, listing each CDR3 protein once. The data show roughly 480,000 distinct CDR3 sequences, with 20% to 25% seen just once and around 12% held by the top ten. The sequenced material came from PBMCs or a T cell subset sorted from them (not recorded which). These receptors were obtained from an adult woman who had mild COVID-19 (a few samples of this study predate the infection). Cell type and time point are not known.

The chain combines TRBV9 with TRBJ1-1, with a tentative D call TRBD1 (6 bases). Germline assignment: CDR1 SGDLS and CDR2 YYNGEE. Between the trimmed V and J ends, which lost 3 bases and 2 bases, there was a span of 20 bases. This CDR3 region has 17 residues. CDR3 nucleotides: TGTGCCAGCAGCGGCGGCGTGGGGGGGGCCCTTAACACTGAAGCTTTCTTT. This encodes CASSGGVGGALNTEAFF.

This clonotype was picked up a small number of times. The CDR3 region has the DNA TGTGCCAGCTCACCTGCGGACAGGGCACAGCCCCAGCATTTT. Amino acids: CASSPADRAQPQHF. V and J are TRBV18 and TRBJ1-5, with 8 bases identical to TRBD1. Germline assignment: CDR1 KGHSH and CDR2 LQKENI. V shed 3 bases, J shed 7 bases, and the junction held 5 bases outside the gene matches. The CDR3 extends over 14 amino acids.

This chain joins TRBV5-1 and TRBJ2-7; TRBD1 is a possible D gene (5 bases). Germline CDR1 reads SGHRS; CDR2 reads YFSETQ. Trimming cost V 4 bases and J 3 bases, with 8 bases left between them. CDR3 length: 12 amino acids. CDR3: CASSPDNYEQYF. CDR3 DNA: TGCGCCAGCAGCCCGGACAACTACGAGCAGTACTTC.

This clonotype was seen once. The chain is built from TRBV5-1 and TRBJ2-3; 10 positions match TRBD2. The CDR3 covers 16 residues. J was trimmed by 4 bases and V by 2 bases; bases with no gene match: 7. Germline CDR1 SGHRS, CDR2 YFSETQ. The CDR3 protein is CASSLPSGRSADTQYF. The CDR3 nucleotides read TGCGCCAGCAGCTTACCTAGCGGGAGATCTGCAGATACGCAGTATTTT.

This rearrangement joins TRBV24-1 to TRBJ2-3; tentative D call: TRBD2 (6 bases). The CDR3 loop spans 16 amino acids. CDR1 is KGHDR and CDR2 is SFDVKD in the germline V gene. V was pared by 3 bases and J by 6 bases, with 18 bases between. CDR3 bases: TGTGCCACCAGTGATCGTCGGGGGTCTTATTTTGATACGCAGTATTTT. As protein: CATSDRRGSYFDTQYF.

The chain uses TRBV7-9 and TRBJ1-2; perhaps TRBD1 as D (5 bases). CDR1 SEHNR and CDR2 FQNEAQ come from the germline V gene (reference sequence). The CDR3 spans 14 residues. Trimming took off 0 bases at V and 12 bases at J, with 17 bases between the two ends. CDR3 DNA: TGTGCCAGCAGCTTAGCGCACTGGAGGGGTAAACACACCTTC. Amino acid sequence: CASSLAHWRGKHTF.

This clonotype was observed a handful of times. The rearrangement links TRBV12-3 or TRBV12-4 to TRBJ2-3, with 12 positions matching TRBD2. After removal of 5 bases from V and 2 bases from J, the junction contained 8 bases not matched to a gene. This CDR3 is 17 amino acids long. CDR3 region: CASSTQLAGGVTDTQYF. For the CDR3, the DNA is TGTGCCAGCAGTACTCAACTAGCGGGAGGTGTCACAGATACGCAGTATTTT.

This rearrangement joins TRBV15 to TRBJ2-3; 11 bases fit TRBD2. The CDR3 contains 16 residues. Losses at the gene ends were 2 bases for V and 8 bases for J; bases not matched to a gene: 9. Germline V gene lookup returns CDR1 LNHNV and CDR2 YYDKDF (reference sequence). In nucleotides, the CDR3 is TGTGCCACCAGCAGAACTCGGCTAGCGGGGGGAGGTACGCAGTATTTT. As protein: CATSRTRLAGGGTQYF.

In this sample, this clonotype turned up a few times. The chain employs TRBV14 and TRBJ2-5; 8 bases align to TRBD1. Looked up from germline, CDR1 is SGHDN and CDR2 is FVKESK. The CDR3 length is 16 residues. V was clipped by 3 bases and J by 5 bases; unmatched bases: 11. CDR3 loop: CASSHLGTGRGETQYF. The CDR3 DNA sequence: TGTGCCAGCAGCCACCTCGGGACAGGCCGGGGGGAGACCCAGTACTTC.

The chain couples TRBV20-1 to TRBJ2-7; D is possibly TRBD1 (5 bases). The CDR3 length is 14 residues. Germline V gene data show CDR1 as DFQATT and CDR2 as SNEGSKA (reference sequence). V lost 1 base to trimming and J lost 3 bases, with 13 bases between them. Here the CDR3 DNA reads TGCAGTGCTAGAGTTCCTCAGGGTGGCTACGAGCAGTACTTC. Translation gives CSARVPQGGYEQYF.

This chain joins TRBV9 and TRBJ2-2, with unresolved D. V lost 0 bases and J lost 4, with 10 bases in between. This CDR3 has 15 amino acids. Germline-derived CDR1 and CDR2 are SGDLS and YYNGEE. CDR3 DNA sequence: TGTGCCAGCAGCGTAGGGTTACCGGGCACCGGGGAGCTGTTTTTT. It is translated as CASSVGLPGTGELFF.

This clonotype was seen more than once but under ten times. The V gene is TRBV2, the J gene TRBJ2-3; the D gene is possibly TRBD2 (5 bases). Trimming took 8 bases from V and 1 from J, leaving 13 bases between them. Germline loops: CDR1 SNHLY, CDR2 FYNNEI. The length of the CDR3 is 14 residues. As DNA, the CDR3 is TGTGCCAGCCGGACTCTGCTTGGCACAGATACGCAGTATTTT. Its protein product is CASRTLLGTDTQYF.

This clonotype was observed a few times. This rearrangement joins TRBV20-1 to TRBJ2-7; TRBD1 matches at 9 bases. The CDR3 contains 13 residues. CDR1 is DFQATT and CDR2 is SNEGSKA in the germline V gene (reference sequence). The trim removed 5 bases at V and 8 bases at J, leaving 10 bases unmatched. In DNA, the CDR3 is TGCAGTGCTGGTGCGGGACAGGGAAGGCAGCAGTACTTC. Protein sequence: CSAGAGQGRQQYF.

The chain uses TRBV7-8 and TRBJ2-3, with D perhaps TRBD2 (6 bases). The germline V and J ends were trimmed by 0 bases and 1 base, with 11 bases remaining between them. The CDR3 has 16 residues. Germline values: CDR1 SGHVS, CDR2 FQNEAQ. The CDR3 here is CASSLARASGTDTQYF. DNA for the CDR3: TGTGCCAGCAGCTTAGCGCGGGCTAGCGGCACAGATACGCAGTATTTT. Combining the CDR3 with reference TRBV7-8 and TRBJ2-3 gives the whole variable domain GAGVSQSPRYKVAKRGQDVALRCDPISGHVSLFWYQQALGQGPEFLTYFQNEAQLDKSGLPSDRFFAERPEGSVSTLKIQRTQQEDSAVYLCASSLARASGTDTQYFGPGTRLTVL.